The 30 T cell receptor beta chains presented below share a single source sample, sequenced in a study of PD-1 blockade in classical Hodgkin lymphoma. Only in-frame clones appear in the TCRdb table, and some are missing; sequencing was by immunoSEQ multiplex PCR. The data contain 5,500 to 8,500 clones, 80% to 85% of them seen just once; the ten biggest clones take up 25% to 35%. The time point denotes: cycle 4 day 1 (C4D1), after 6 weeks of nivolumab. With no exception, relapse followed autologous stem cell transplantation in all patients, and brentuximab vedotin exposure varied. The specimen was peripheral blood mononuclear cells (PBMCs), collected before the fourth cycle of nivolumab. These receptors were obtained from a human donor with classical Hodgkin lymphoma.

The genes are TRBV7-9 and TRBJ1-2; D ambiguous. The CDR3 runs 16 residues. V was trimmed by 5 bases and J by 4 bases, leaving 20 bases between them. Looked up from germline, CDR1 is SEHNR and CDR2 is FQNEAQ (reference sequence). The CDR3 spells CASSILPGGVSYGYTF. The DNA of the CDR3 is TGTGCCAGCAGCATACTACCTGGTGGGGTCAGCTATGGCTACACCTTC.

In its sample, this clone was seen once. The V and J genes are TRBV18 and TRBJ1-5; 12 bases are a match to TRBD1. The V gene end was trimmed by 3 bases and the J gene end by 5 bases; junction bases not matched to a gene: 8. Germline V CDR1 and CDR2: KGHSH, LQKENI. The CDR3 contains 17 residues. The CDR3 is CASSPLPGQGAHQPQHF. Written as DNA, the CDR3 is TGTGCCAGCTCACCTCTCCCGGGACAGGGGGCCCATCAGCCCCAGCATTTT.

This clone came up once. The J gene is TRBJ1-1, the V gene TRBV4-1; 7 nucleotides line up with TRBD1. The CDR3 is made up of 17 amino acids. V shed 0 bases, J shed 0 bases, and the junction held 7 bases outside the gene matches. Germline CDR1 MGHRA, CDR2 YSYEKL. In DNA, the CDR3 is TGCGCCAGCAGCCAAGAAGGCACCGGGACAGTGAACACTGAAGCTTTCTTT. Translation: CASSQEGTGTVNTEAFF.

This chain's CDR3 is CASSFVPGTGGTGELFF. The CDR3 nucleotides read TGCGCCAGCAGCTTCGTTCCCGGGACAGGGGGGACCGGGGAGCTGTTTTTT. V gene TRBV5-1 combines with J gene TRBJ2-2; 11 bases are shared with TRBD1. V lost 2 bases to trimming and J lost 5 bases; unmatched junction nucleotides: 8. The CDR3 has 17 residues. Germline values: CDR1 SGHRS, CDR2 YFSETQ.

V is TRBV27 and J is TRBJ2-5, with 10 bases identical to TRBD1. Losses at the gene ends were 2 bases for V and 1 base for J; bases not matched to a gene: 4. Germline CDR1 MNHEY, CDR2 SMNVEV (reference sequence). The CDR3 spans 16 residues. The CDR3 bases are TGTGCCAGCAGTTTACGGACAGGGGGGGTCCAAGAGACCCAGTACTTC. Translating gives CASSLRTGGVQETQYF.

The chain is built from TRBV4-3 and TRBJ1-6; D is unclear. Germline V gene data show CDR1 as LGHNA and CDR2 as YSLEER. V was trimmed by 0 bases and J by 10 bases, leaving 7 bases between them. This CDR3 has 13 residues. The CDR3 DNA reads as TGCGCCAGCAGCCAAGAAAGGAGGTCACCCCTCCACTTT. Translation: CASSQERRSPLHF.

The chain joins TRBV5-4 to TRBJ2-1, with a possible D match to TRBD2 (7 bases). Germline V gene sequence: CDR1 SGHNT, CDR2 YYREEE (reference sequence). This CDR3 has 17 amino acids. V lost 5 bases, J lost 0 bases, and 18 bases lay in between. This CDR3 reads CASRIGGGLSSYNEQFF. The CDR3 coding sequence is TGTGCCAGCAGGATAGGGGGGGGGCTGAGCTCCTACAATGAGCAGTTCTTC.

The V gene is TRBV30, the J gene TRBJ1-2; the D gene is possibly TRBD1 (5 bases). This CDR3 is 15 amino acids long. Germline lookup yields CDR1 GTSNPN and CDR2 SVGIG (reference sequence). Between the trimmed V and J ends, which lost 1 base and 2 bases, there was a span of 14 bases. Here the CDR3 reads CAWSGTGRHNYGYTF. The DNA of the CDR3 is TGTGCCTGGAGTGGGACGGGGCGACACAACTATGGCTACACCTTC.

This clone was recorded once. The chain carries TRBV19 and TRBJ2-1; perhaps D is TRBD1 or TRBD2 (5 bases each). The V and J ends lost 3 bases and 6 bases respectively, with 18 bases between them. Germline V gives CDR1 LNHDA, CDR2 SQIVND (reference sequence). There are 16 residues in the CDR3. CDR3 in amino acids: CASSIRRLGVGNEQFF. The CDR3, as DNA: TGTGCCAGTAGTATTAGAAGGTTGGGGGTAGGCAATGAGCAGTTCTTC.

This sequence joins TRBV25-1 and TRBJ2-7, with D perhaps matching TRBD1 (5 bases). Trimming took off 2 bases at V and 4 bases at J, with 6 bases between the two ends. The CDR3 is made up of 12 amino acids. Looked up from germline, CDR1 is MGHDK and CDR2 is SYGVNS. Here the CDR3 reads CASSEQGYEQYF. Written as DNA, the CDR3 is TGTGCCAGCAGTGAACAGGGTTACGAGCAGTACTTC.

The chain employs TRBV11-2 and TRBJ2-7; 14 positions match TRBD2. This CDR3 region has 13 residues. CDR1 is SGHAT and CDR2 is FQNNGV in the germline V gene. V shed 5 bases, J shed 9 bases, and the junction held 3 bases outside the gene matches. This CDR3 is CASSIGTSGGQYF. The DNA of the CDR3 is TGTGCCAGCAGCATCGGGACTAGCGGGGGGCAGTACTTC. Full variable domain (missing parts from reference TRBV11-2 and TRBJ2-7): EAGVAQSPRYKIIEKRQSVAFWCNPISGHATLYWYQQILGQGPKLLIQFQNNGVVDDSQLPKDRFSAERLKGVDSTLKIQPAKLEDSAVYLCASSIGTSGGQYFGPGTRLTVT.

The V call is TRBV5-1, the J call TRBJ2-2; no clear D. Germline CDR1 is SGHRS and CDR2 is YFSETQ. Trimming left V 2 bases short and J 6 bases short, with 8 bases between. CDR3 length: 13 amino acids. This CDR3 is CASSFSPPGELFF. CDR3 DNA sequence: TGCGCCAGCAGCTTCTCCCCTCCCGGGGAGCTGTTTTTT.

This chain uses TRBV9 with TRBJ1-3; D not certain. The CDR3 is 13 residues long. Germline CDR1 SGDLS, CDR2 YYNGEE. Trimming removed 0 bases at V and 5 bases at J, with 6 bases between. The CDR3 sequence is CASSVGGRNTIYF. In nucleotides, the CDR3 is TGTGCCAGCAGCGTAGGTGGGAGAAACACCATATATTTT.

The J gene is TRBJ2-1, the V gene TRBV6-5; 8 nucleotides line up with TRBD2. The CDR3 spans 15 residues. Losses at the gene ends were 4 bases for V and 8 bases for J; bases not matched to a gene: 10. Germline CDR1 is MNHEY and CDR2 is SVGAGI. The CDR3 sequence: CASSSISGVYYEQFF. The CDR3 DNA reads TGTGCCAGCAGTTCAATTAGCGGGGTGTATTATGAGCAGTTCTTC.

V usage is TRBV5-1 and J usage is TRBJ1-1; 9 bases match TRBD1. V shed 2 bases, J shed 1 base, and the junction held 3 bases outside the gene matches. The CDR3 totals 15 residues. Looked up from germline, CDR1 is SGHRS and CDR2 is YFSETQ. The CDR3 DNA reads TGCGCCAGCAGCTTATTACAGGGGGCGAACACTGAAGCTTTCTTT. Translation: CASSLLQGANTEAFF.

Written as DNA, the CDR3 is TGTGCCAGCAGGCCTGGACAGGCCAGGCGTGAAAAACTGTTTTTT. The encoded protein is CASRPGQARREKLFF. The rearrangement uses TRBV28 and TRBJ1-4; TRBD1 agrees at 7 bases. The CDR3 length is 15 residues. In germline, CDR1 is MDHEN, CDR2 SYDVKM. J was trimmed by 7 bases and V by 6 bases; bases with no gene match: 11.

The chain combines TRBV19 with TRBJ2-2; D might be TRBD1 (6 bases). Germline V gene sequence: CDR1 LNHDA, CDR2 SQIVND (reference sequence). Trimming shortened V by 5 bases and J by 2 bases, and 18 bases separated the two germline ends. The CDR3 is 17 residues long. The CDR3 reads CASSSGRRTANTGELFF. The CDR3 DNA reads TGTGCCAGTAGTTCTGGAAGACGGACAGCCAACACCGGGGAGCTGTTTTTT.

This chain connects TRBV4-3 to TRBJ2-3; the match to TRBD2 covers 9 bases. With V trimmed by 1 base and J by 6 bases, 5 bases remained unmatched. The CDR3 has 15 amino acids. Germline V gene lookup returns CDR1 LGHNA and CDR2 YSLEER. This chain's CDR3 is CASSQGLAAADTQYF. CDR3 in DNA: TGCGCCAGCAGCCAAGGACTAGCGGCGGCCGATACGCAGTATTTT.

CDR3: CASSLGGGDRAFF. The CDR3 DNA sequence: TGCGCCAGCAGCTTGGGGGGAGGGGACCGAGCTTTCTTT. The rearrangement links TRBV5-1 to TRBJ1-1; a possible D gene is TRBD1 (5 bases). The CDR3 consists of 13 residues. CDR1 is SGHRS, CDR2 YFSETQ, per germline. V was pared by 0 bases and J by 10 bases, with 13 bases between.

The chain uses TRBV7-2 and TRBJ2-7, with 7 bases fitting TRBD1. Germline assignment: CDR1 SGHTA and CDR2 FQGNSA. The length of the CDR3 is 15 residues. V lost 6 bases to trimming and J lost 7 bases; unmatched junction nucleotides: 15. The CDR3 nucleotides are TGTGCCAGCAGGCACCTGGGACAGTCGTCCGGGGAGCAGTACTTC. Residues: CASRHLGQSSGEQYF.

This chain uses TRBV19 with TRBJ1-6; possible D gene TRBD1, 5 bases. This CDR3 has 14 residues. In germline, CDR1 is LNHDA, CDR2 SQIVND (reference sequence). V was trimmed by 6 bases and J by 8 bases, leaving 14 bases between them. The CDR3 DNA sequence: TGTGCCAGTAGACCGCAGGGTACGGATTCACCCCTCCACTTT. This sequence encodes CASRPQGTDSPLHF.

This clone is termed medium-sized (0.01 to 0.1%). The V and J genes are TRBV19 and TRBJ1-2; a possible D gene is TRBD1 (5 bases). Germline values: CDR1 LNHDA, CDR2 SQIVND (reference sequence). The CDR3 totals 16 residues. V lost 3 bases, J lost 3 bases, and 17 bases lay in between. The CDR3 nucleotides are TGTGCCAGTAGTATCGAACGGAGGGGCCCCGACTATGGCTACACCTTC. It codes for CASSIERRGPDYGYTF.

The V and J genes are TRBV5-8 and TRBJ2-5, with 10 bases matching TRBD1. CDR1 is SGHTS, CDR2 YDEGEE, per germline. V shed 2 bases and J 3 bases; nucleotides not matched to a gene: 7. The CDR3 has 16 amino acids. CDR3 residues: CASSLGWDRGEETQYF. The CDR3 nucleotides read TGTGCCAGCAGCTTAGGCTGGGACAGGGGAGAAGAGACCCAGTACTTC. The complete variable domain, with remaining parts taken from reference TRBV5-8 and TRBJ2-5, reads EAGVTQSPTHLIKTRGQQATLRCSPISGHTSVYWYQQALGLGLQFLLWYDEGEERNRGNFPPRFSGRQFPNYSSELNVNALELEDSALYLCASSLGWDRGEETQYFGPGTRLLVL.

This clone was observed a handful of times. The V call is TRBV19, the J call TRBJ1-1; no clear D. The CDR3 is made up of 14 amino acids. The V end was cut by 0 bases, the J end by 5 bases, with 10 bases between. Germline V gives CDR1 LNHDA, CDR2 SQIVND (reference sequence). The CDR3 bases are TGTGCCAGTAGTATAGACCCCTCGCCGACTGAAGCTTTCTTT. Its protein is CASSIDPSPTEAFF.

The chain carries TRBV7-9 and TRBJ1-5; no clear D. Germline values: CDR1 SEHNR, CDR2 FQNEAQ (reference sequence). There are 14 residues in the CDR3. Trimming pared 1 base from V and 6 bases from J, leaving 10 bases between. CDR3 sequence: CASSLGGMSQPQHF. For the CDR3, the DNA is TGTGCCAGCAGCTTAGGGGGTATGAGTCAGCCCCAGCATTTT.

The J gene is TRBJ1-1, the V gene TRBV7-2, with a tentative D call TRBD1 (5 bases). Germline CDR1 is SGHTA and CDR2 is FQGNSA. Trimming shortened V by 2 bases and J by 2 bases, and 21 bases separated the two germline ends. The CDR3 length is 18 residues. The CDR3 DNA is TGTGCCAGCAGCTTAAGTTTAGGCGGGACCGACTTAAACACTGAAGCTTTCTTT. Translation: CASSLSLGGTDLNTEAFF. Drawing the rest from reference TRBV7-2 and TRBJ1-1, the complete variable domain is GAGVSQSPSNKVTEKGKDVELRCDPISGHTALYWYRQSLGQGLEFLIYFQGNSAPDKSGLPSDRFSAERTGGSVSTLTIQRTQQEDSAVYLCASSLSLGGTDLNTEAFFGQGTRLTVV.

V is TRBV18 and J is TRBJ2-1; 8 bases line up with TRBD1. This CDR3 contains 15 residues. The germline V gene has CDR1 KGHSH and CDR2 LQKENI. V gave up 4 bases and J gave up 4 bases; unmatched junction bases: 6. DNA of the CDR3: TGTGCCAGCTCACGCGGGACAGGCGTTTACAATGAGCAGTTCTTC. Amino acid sequence: CASSRGTGVYNEQFF.

The chain employs TRBV5-1 and TRBJ2-3; D uncertain. The CDR3 is 13 residues long. Per germline, CDR1 SGHRS and CDR2 YFSETQ. V was trimmed by 3 bases and J by 2 bases, leaving 7 bases between them. CDR3 residues: CASSSFLTDTQYF. As DNA, the CDR3 is TGCGCCAGCAGCTCGTTTCTCACAGATACGCAGTATTTT. The full variable domain, completed using reference TRBV5-1 and TRBJ2-3, is KAGVTQTPRYLIKTRGQQVTLSCSPISGHRSVSWYQQTPGQGLQFLFEYFSETQRNKGNFPGRFSGRQFSNSRSEMNVSTLELGDSALYLCASSSFLTDTQYFGPGTRLTVL.

As concerns this clone: Other DNA sequences of this sample code for an identical CDR3. This sequence joins TRBV10-3 and TRBJ1-2, with TRBD1 matching 9 bases. CDR3 length: 12 amino acids. Trimming cost V 6 bases and J 8 bases; bases outside gene matches: 4. Per the germline V gene, CDR1 is ENHRY and CDR2 is SYGVKD. CDR3 nucleotides: TGTGCCATCAGACAGGGGGCGGGCGGCTACACCTTC. Translating it yields CAIRQGAGGYTF.

This chain connects TRBV4-3 to TRBJ1-1; D not certain. The CDR3 extends over 14 amino acids. Germline V gene lookup returns CDR1 LGHNA and CDR2 YSLEER. V dropped 0 bases and J dropped 1 base, with 6 bases sitting between them. The CDR3 coding sequence is TGCGCCAGCAGCCAAGACCAGGAGAACACTGAAGCTTTCTTT. This encodes CASSQDQENTEAFF.